Presented here are 4 T cell receptor beta chains from one specimen sequenced in a study of T cell repertoires in MIS-A myocarditis. Clones were read by immunoSEQ multiplex PCR, and TCRdb kept only the in-frame ones, dropping some. The sample lists 11,000 or so clones; 83% were seen once. What was sequenced was right ventricle heart tissue obtained at autopsy. The source of these receptors is a man in his late teens or twenties with fulminant myocarditis from multisystem inflammatory syndrome in adults (MIS-A) after COVID-19.

V gene TRBV25-1 combines with J gene TRBJ2-1, with unresolved D. Deletions cut 6 bases from V and 10 bases from J, with 10 bases between. CDR1 is MGHDK and CDR2 is SYGVNS in the germline V gene. The CDR3 runs 11 residues. As DNA, the CDR3 is TGTGCCAGCAGCGCCGCCGGGGAGCAGTTCTTC. This sequence encodes CASSAAGEQFF.

V usage is TRBV24-1 and J usage is TRBJ1-2; no clear D. CDR1 and CDR2 (germline): KGHDR, SFDVKD. Deletions cut 1 base from V and 4 bases from J, with 6 bases between. CDR3 length: 13 residues. The CDR3 sequence: CATSDFWGYGYTF. CDR3 nucleotides: TGTGCCACCAGTGATTTTTGGGGCTATGGCTACACCTTC.

This clone occurred once. CDR3 nucleotides: TGTGCCAGCAGGGGAAGGCTAGCGGGGTATACGCAGTATTTT. Protein: CASRGRLAGYTQYF. This chain joins TRBV6-5 and TRBJ2-3; 9 positions match TRBD2. The CDR3 contains 14 residues. With 6 bases clipped from V and 7 bases from J, the junction kept 8 bases outside the gene matches. From germline, CDR1 is MNHEY and CDR2 SVGAGI.

This clone showed up just once. This chain joins TRBV7-6 and TRBJ2-5; 10 bases fit TRBD1. The J segment lost 5 bases and the V segment lost 4 bases, leaving 7 bases of the junction unmatched. The germline V gene has CDR1 SGHVS and CDR2 FNYEAQ. The CDR3 runs to 15 residues. CDR3 amino acids: CASSWGQGQRETQYF. As DNA, the CDR3 is TGTGCCAGCAGCTGGGGACAGGGGCAGAGGGAGACCCAGTACTTC. The variable domain in full, with the rest retrieved from reference TRBV7-6 and TRBJ2-5, is GAGVSQSPRYKVTKRGQDVALRCDPISGHVSLYWYRQALGQGPEFLTYFNYEAQQDKSGLPNDRFSAERPEGSISTLTIQRTEQRDSAMYRCASSWGQGQRETQYFGPGTRLLVL.